This T cell receptor beta chain was profiled in a study of cytomegalovirus exposure and HLA in healthy donors. The overall study: It was reported in a later analysis that the 100 to 150 validation repertoires used the same platform as the 650 to 800 first-cohort repertoires. Study-level points and caveats: Later, an analysis found that TCR clusters from the first cohort tended to co-occur in the 95 to 150 validation repertoires. Reported performance of the classifier showed diagnosis of cytomegalovirus status with high specificity and sensitivity.

The validation cohort, a group of over a hundred subjects, included the donors and was separate from the approximately 700-subject first cohort. Clones were read by immunoSEQ multiplex PCR, and TCRdb kept only the in-frame ones, dropping some. The sample records hundreds of thousands of clones, approximately 82% being singletons. The CDR3 is made up of 15 amino acids. Germline CDR1 MNHEY, CDR2 SMNVEV (reference sequence). The V gene end was trimmed by 2 bases and the J gene end by 7 bases; junction bases not matched to a gene: 6. Turning to this clone: Its specificity is not known.

The gene calls are TRBV27 and TRBJ2-1, with 9 nucleotides matching TRBD2. Sequenced material: PBMCs. This TCR was recovered from a woman under 30 in good health and CMV-seronegative. The DNA for the CDR3 is TGTGCCAGCAGTTTAGCGGGAGGGCTTGGGAATGAGCAGTTCTTC. It encodes CASSLAGGLGNEQFF.